The clone carrying this TCR beta chain showed up many times. The sample's time point: pre-sensitization, week 0. The treatment: therapeutic diphenylcyclopropenone sensitization with weekly scalp DPC. TCRdb recomputed calls from the RACE reads with MiXCR, one row per CDR3 protein. The sample includes approximately 370,000 distinct CDR3 sequences, around 5% of them seen just once. The data were taken from a study of human T cells and chemical hapten exposure. Study background: Researchers reported sensitizing a 2 cm by 2 cm upper inner arm skin site with 2% DPC.

The CDR3 is 15 residues long. CDR1 is LGHNA, CDR2 YSLEER, per germline. With 3 bases removed from V and 1 base from J, the gap between germline ends came to 13 bases. This sequence joins TRBV4-3 and TRBJ2-7; the D gene is possibly TRBD1 (5 bases). The origin of this receptor is a woman under 30 with alopecia areata. Some clones in this sample may be carry-over from other donors' samples. The sequencing here drew on whole blood, taken in connection with sensitization to the hapten diphenylcyclopropenone (DPC). CDR3 residues: CASSQIQGRSYEQYF. CDR3 nucleotides: TGCGCCAGCAGCCAGATCCAGGGTCGATCCTACGAGCAGTACTTC.